Listed here are 16 T cell receptor beta chains from one sample, sequenced in a study of PD-1 blockade in classical Hodgkin lymphoma. Time point denoted: cycle 4 day 1 (C4D1), after less than 7 weeks of nivolumab. Patients all relapsed after autologous stem cell transplantation, and there was variation in brentuximab vedotin exposure. Sequenced by immunoSEQ multiplex PCR; TCRdb stores in-frame clones only, minus some. The profile shows 40,000 to 55,000 clones, approximately 80% of them singletons. The source was peripheral blood mononuclear cells (PBMCs), collected before the fourth cycle of nivolumab. These TCRs come from a human donor with classical Hodgkin lymphoma.

V usage is TRBV19 and J usage is TRBJ1-2; a possible D gene is TRBD1 (5 bases). The CDR3 consists of 10 residues. Germline lookup yields CDR1 LNHDA and CDR2 SQIVND (reference sequence). CDR3 coding DNA: TGTGCAAGTGGGACCTATGGCTACACCTTC. Translation: CASGTYGYTF.

Only one count was recorded for this clone. The gene calls are TRBV6-5 and TRBJ2-1; the match to TRBD2 covers 12 bases. CDR3 length: 14 amino acids. The J segment lost 9 bases and the V segment lost 6 bases, leaving 6 bases of the junction unmatched. CDR1 MNHEY and CDR2 SVGAGI come from the germline V gene. The CDR3 protein is CASRGLAGWIEQFF. DNA for the CDR3: TGTGCCAGCAGAGGACTAGCGGGATGGATTGAGCAGTTCTTC.

The chain employs TRBV7-9 and TRBJ1-5, with D possibly matching TRBD1 (5 bases). The germline gives CDR1 SEHNR, CDR2 FQNEAQ (reference sequence). This CDR3 has 14 amino acids. Trimming stripped 5 bases from V and 3 bases from J, with 11 bases between. This chain's CDR3 is CASSLGGDNQPQHF. CDR3 in DNA: TGTGCCAGCAGCCTTGGAGGGGACAATCAGCCCCAGCATTTT.

The gene calls are TRBV28 and TRBJ2-3; TRBD2 agrees at 9 bases. The V and J ends lost 4 bases and 0 bases, in that order; junction bases with no gene match: 2. This CDR3 region has 15 residues. CDR1 MDHEN and CDR2 SYDVKM come from the germline V gene. CDR3 in amino acids: CASSSSGVSTDTQYF. The CDR3 DNA reads TGTGCCAGCAGTTCTAGCGGGGTTAGCACAGATACGCAGTATTTT.

In nucleotides, the CDR3 is TGCGCCAGCAGCGCGGGACGGTCAGCTAACTATGGCTACACCTTC. This translates into CASSAGRSANYGYTF. This chain connects TRBV5-1 to TRBJ1-2; possibly TRBD1 for D (5 bases). Germline values: CDR1 SGHRS, CDR2 YFSETQ. The CDR3 spans 15 residues. V lost 4 bases and J lost 0, with 13 bases in between.

This chain joins TRBV19 and TRBJ2-4; D is perhaps TRBD1 (6 bases). The length of the CDR3 is 13 residues. V was clipped by 8 bases and J by 6 bases, with 14 bases between them. In germline, CDR1 is LNHDA, CDR2 SQIVND (reference sequence). The CDR3 nucleotides are TGTGCCAGTTATACGACAGGATTAAACATTCAGTACTTC. This sequence encodes CASYTTGLNIQYF. The whole variable domain, filled in from reference TRBV19 and TRBJ2-4, reads DGGITQSPKYLFRKEGQNVTLSCEQNLNHDAMYWYRQDPGQGLRLIYYSQIVNDFQKGDIAEGYSVSREKKESFPLTVTSAQKNPTAFYLCASYTTGLNIQYFGAGTRLSVL.

This rearrangement joins TRBV29-1 to TRBJ2-2, with D perhaps TRBD2 (6 bases). With 4 bases removed from V and 6 bases from J, the gap between germline ends came to 15 bases. The CDR3 spans 14 residues. Germline V lookup: CDR1 SQVTM, CDR2 ANQGSEA. CDR3 in DNA: TGCAGCGTTGTAGGCGGGATAAAGGCCGGGGAGCTGTTTTTT. This encodes CSVVGGIKAGELFF.

This clone was recorded only once. The chain has TRBV11-2 and TRBJ2-7; 11 bases map to TRBD2. The J segment lost 3 bases and the V segment lost 2 bases, leaving 0 bases of the junction unmatched. The CDR3 consists of 14 residues. Germline loops: CDR1 SGHAT, CDR2 FQNNGV. The CDR3 region is CASSLTSGSYEQYF. CDR3 sequence (DNA): TGTGCCAGCAGCTTAACTAGCGGGAGCTACGAGCAGTACTTC.

The V and J genes are TRBV30 and TRBJ1-2, with D possibly matching TRBD1 (6 bases). The CDR3 totals 14 residues. The germline CDR1 and CDR2 sequences are GTSNPN and SVGIG (reference sequence). V lost 3 bases to trimming and J lost 2 bases, with 13 bases between them. The DNA of the CDR3 is TGTGCCTGGAGGGCGGTAACAGGGAACTATGGCTACACCTTC. It is translated as CAWRAVTGNYGYTF.

This chain links TRBV28 with TRBJ1-6, with 7 bases lining up with TRBD1. The germline V gene has CDR1 MDHEN and CDR2 SYDVKM. Unmatched junction bases numbered 12, after V lost 8 bases and J lost 8 bases. The CDR3 has 15 amino acids. The CDR3: CASLRGLARDSPLHF. Here the CDR3 DNA reads TGTGCCAGCTTAAGGGGGCTGGCCAGGGATTCACCCCTCCACTTT.

The chain recombines TRBV5-1 with TRBJ1-2; 12 nucleotides line up with TRBD1. Per the germline V gene, CDR1 is SGHRS and CDR2 is YFSETQ. This CDR3 comprises 16 residues. J was trimmed by 7 bases and V by 0 bases; bases with no gene match: 7. The CDR3 spells CASSLGDRGPVGGYTF. The CDR3 bases are TGCGCCAGCAGCTTGGGGGACAGGGGGCCTGTCGGTGGCTACACCTTC.

This sequence joins TRBV11-2 and TRBJ2-5; D is perhaps TRBD2 (6 bases). The CDR3 has 13 residues. Trimming cost V 2 bases and J 4 bases, with 8 bases left between them. CDR1 is SGHAT and CDR2 is FQNNGV in the germline V gene. The CDR3 nucleotides are TGTGCCAGCAGCTTAAGACTAGGAGAGACCCAGTACTTC. It is translated as CASSLRLGETQYF.

The chain uses TRBV21-1 and TRBJ2-4; the tabulated D call, TRBD2, remains unverified against the DNA. TRBV21-1 is recorded as a pseudogene. The CDR3 covers 11 residues. The CDR3 protein is CASPTGTRLNF. For the CDR3, the DNA is TGTGCCAGCCCCACCGGGACTAGGTTGAACTTC.

CDR3 nucleotide sequence: TGTGCCAGCAGCGTAGCCGCCTCTAGCGGGAGGATCTACGAGCAGTACTTC. Protein: CASSVAASSGRIYEQYF. This chain joins TRBV9 and TRBJ2-7, with 11 nucleotides matching TRBD2. Unmatched junction bases numbered 8, after V lost 0 bases and J lost 3 bases. The CDR3 extends over 17 amino acids. CDR1 and CDR2 from the germline V gene are SGDLS and YYNGEE.

Judged by abundance, this clone is medium-sized. The rearrangement links TRBV6-6 to TRBJ2-2, with D possibly matching TRBD1 (7 bases). The CDR3 loop spans 15 amino acids. V was cut by 7 bases and J by 2 bases, with 14 bases left in between. Germline V lookup: CDR1 MNHNY, CDR2 SVGAGI (reference sequence). CDR3 region: CASIQGGGNTGELFF. CDR3 DNA sequence: TGTGCCAGCATCCAAGGAGGGGGCAACACCGGGGAGCTGTTTTTT.

CDR3 DNA: TGTGCCAGCAGCTCTCTAGTGTACAATGAGCAGTTCTTC. Its protein product is CASSSLVYNEQFF. The V gene is TRBV11-2, the J gene TRBJ2-1; no firm D call. The V end was cut by 4 bases, the J end by 4 bases, with 8 bases between. CDR1 is SGHAT and CDR2 is FQNNGV in the germline V gene. CDR3 length equals 13 residues.